The clone carrying this TCR beta chain was detected a few times. Its matching antigen is unknown. The record originates from a study of early T cells in non-severe SARS-CoV-2 infection. Study-level background: Chains stayed unpaired after sequencing of bulk RNA from unsorted whole blood.

Broader study findings: Lookups in VDJdb leaned toward anti-spike CD8 responses and missed private and CD4 specificities.

Individual cDNA molecules received unique molecular identifiers during library preparation. TCRdb re-derived calls from the 5' RACE reads in MiXCR, one entry per CDR3 protein. The sample includes tens of thousands of distinct CDR3 sequences, 13% of them seen just once. The source of this sequence is an adult who was a healthcare worker with PCR-confirmed SARS-CoV-2 infection or an uninfected control (not recorded which). Source material: whole blood.

CDR3 bases: TGTGCCAGCAATTCGGCGAACACCGGGGAGCTGTTTTTT. Its protein product is CASNSANTGELFF. This rearrangement joins TRBV6-2 or TRBV6-3 to TRBJ2-2; D gene unclear. Germline CDR1 MNHEY, CDR2 SVGEGT. The CDR3 length is 13 residues. The germline V and J ends were trimmed by 7 bases and 0 bases, with 6 bases remaining between them.